The 7 T cell receptor beta chains below were found in one sample sequenced in a study of cytomegalovirus exposure and HLA in healthy donors. The PCR ran on 60 Vbeta and 13 Jbeta primers. Profiling relied on immunoSEQ multiplex PCR, and the TCRdb table lists in-frame clones only, not all of them. Altogether some 97,000 clones are present, around 75% being singletons, with the ten largest covering about 4.3%. The source material was PBMCs. All receptors derive from a woman younger than 35 in good health and CMV-seropositive.

This clone was detected only a few times. J is TRBJ2-5 and V is TRBV6-1, with TRBD1 matching 10 bases. Germline V gives CDR1 MNHNS, CDR2 SASEGT. Trimming at V came to 5 bases and at J to 6 bases, leaving 9 bases not matched to a gene. The CDR3 totals 15 residues. The CDR3 nucleotides are TGTGCCAGCAGTCCGAAAGACAGGGGGCAAAAGACCCAGTACTTC. Translating gives CASSPKDRGQKTQYF.

This clone was seen a handful of times. The CDR3 here is CASSDPGGPADTQYF. The DNA of the CDR3 is TGTGCCAGCAGTGACCCGGGAGGGCCAGCAGATACGCAGTATTTT. V gene TRBV2 combines with J gene TRBJ2-3; the match to TRBD2 covers 8 bases. Germline CDR1 is SNHLY and CDR2 is FYNNEI. Trimming at V came to 3 bases and at J to 4 bases, leaving 6 bases not matched to a gene. The CDR3 extends over 15 amino acids.

The V gene is TRBV9, the J gene TRBJ2-5, with 10 bases lining up with TRBD2. Germline V gene data show CDR1 as SGDLS and CDR2 as YYNGEE. The CDR3 runs to 16 residues. V was clipped by 0 bases and J by 1 base; unmatched bases: 3. CDR3 bases: TGTGCCAGCAGCGTAGCGGCTAGCGGGGGCCAAGAGACCCAGTACTTC. As protein: CASSVAASGGQETQYF.

The sample holds a few counts of this clone. The CDR3 nucleotides read TGTGCCAGCAGCGCCCTAGCGTACGAGCAGTACTTC. Residues: CASSALAYEQYF. V gene TRBV7-2 combines with J gene TRBJ2-7; maybe TRBD2 (6 bases). The length of the CDR3 is 12 residues. The V gene's germline CDR1 is SGHTA and CDR2 FQGNSA. V lost 5 bases and J lost 4, with 9 bases in between.

CDR3 sequence reads: CASSRGMAGVDEQFF. The CDR3 nucleotides read TGCGCCAGCAGCCGAGGAATGGCGGGAGTGGATGAGCAGTTCTTC. The chain joins TRBV5-1 to TRBJ2-1; 7 bases are a match to TRBD2. Germline values: CDR1 SGHRS, CDR2 YFSETQ. This CDR3 contains 15 residues. J lost 8 bases, V lost 4 bases, and 12 bases had no gene match.

This rearrangement joins TRBV14 to TRBJ2-6, with TRBD1 identical over 8 bases. This CDR3 has 17 amino acids. Germline assignment: CDR1 SGHDN and CDR2 FVKESK. The junction had 9 bases not matched to a gene; V was cut back by 8 bases and J by 0 bases. CDR3 DNA sequence: TGTGCCAGCGGATCGACAGGGGTTGGCTCTGGGGCCAACGTCCTGACTTTC. Its protein product is CASGSTGVGSGANVLTF.

V gene TRBV18 combines with J gene TRBJ2-3; D may be TRBD1 (6 bases). The CDR3 loop spans 15 amino acids. Germline CDR1 and CDR2: KGHSH and LQKENI. V gave up 2 bases and J gave up 0 bases, with 9 bases separating them. The CDR3 sequence is CASSPYRDSTDTQYF. For the CDR3, the DNA is TGTGCCAGCTCACCATACAGGGATAGCACAGATACGCAGTATTTT.